Listed below are T cell receptor beta chains from one sample, sequenced in a study of T cells in Graves' hyperthyroidism and ophthalmopathy. TCRdb re-derived calls from the multiplex PCR reads in MiXCR, one entry per CDR3 protein. Found here are about 270,000 distinct CDR3 sequences, 25% to 30% of them singletons; the top ten hold about a quarter. The source material was blood. Every receptor here comes from a man aged 35-49 years with Graves' hyperthyroidism that later progressed to Graves' ophthalmopathy. Both conserved end residues are part of each CDR3. Fields, in order: CDR3 protein, CDR3 DNA, V gene, D gene, CDR3 length, J gene, clone size. D genes are given only for firm matches. Size values are once, few and many counts, or a class for expanded clones, and some rows have none.

CAWSVRRTDTEAFF TGTGCCTGGAGTGTACGGCGTACGGACACTGAAGCTTTCTTT TRBV30 . 14 TRBJ1-1 many
CASSLVSEQDRQETQYF TGTGCCAGCAGCTTAGTGTCGGAACAGGATCGCCAAGAGACCCAGTACTTC TRBV7-8 . 17 TRBJ2-5 many
CSAQGLETQYF TGCAGTGCTCAGGGGTTGGAGACCCAGTACTTC TRBV20-1 . 11 TRBJ2-5 .
CASSVMGSTETQYF TGTGCCAGCAGCGTTATGGGGTCTACGGAGACCCAGTACTTC TRBV7-9 . 14 TRBJ2-5 many
CASSLSPDRDDEGYTF TGTGCCAGCAGCTTATCCCCTGACAGGGATGATGAGGGCTACACCTTC TRBV11-1 TRBD1 16 TRBJ1-2 many
CASSSVGGPNYEQYF TGTGCCAGCAGTTCCGTGGGTGGCCCTAACTACGAGCAGTACTTC TRBV6-5 . 15 TRBJ2-7 .
CASSLPSGQNYEQYF TGTGCCAGCAGCCTGCCTTCGGGACAGAACTACGAGCAGTACTTC TRBV5-6 TRBD1 15 TRBJ2-7 many
CASSLDDVGSYEQYF TGTGCCAGCAGCTTAGACGACGTGGGTTCCTACGAGCAGTACTTC TRBV11-3 . 15 TRBJ2-7 .
CASTPDRGGTEAFF TGTGCCAGTACTCCGGACAGGGGAGGCACTGAAGCTTTCTTT TRBV19 TRBD1 14 TRBJ1-1 many
CASSLGVTGETQYF TGTGCCAGCAGCCTGGGAGTGACGGGAGAGACCCAGTACTTC TRBV6-1 . 14 TRBJ2-5 .
CATSRDPRQGANTEAFF TGTGCCACCAGCAGAGATCCGCGACAGGGCGCCAACACTGAAGCTTTCTTT TRBV15 TRBD1 17 TRBJ1-1 many
CASTGTSGSLQFF TGTGCCAGCACCGGGACTAGCGGGAGCTTGCAGTTCTTC TRBV27 TRBD2 13 TRBJ2-1 .
CASSSMARGTQYF TGTGCCAGCAGCTCAATGGCGAGGGGGACCCAGTACTTC TRBV11-2 . 13 TRBJ2-5 many
CASSARDSRYGYTF TGTGCCAGCAGTGCCCGGGACAGCCGCTATGGCTACACCTTC TRBV6-1 TRBD1 14 TRBJ1-2 many
CASSLALGTYEQYF TGCGCCAGCAGCTTGGCACTGGGGACCTACGAGCAGTACTTC TRBV5-1 . 14 TRBJ2-7 many
CASSPELPQHF TGTGCCAGCAGCCCGGAGTTGCCCCAGCATTTT TRBV14 . 11 TRBJ1-5 few
CASSEAHRGVYYGYTF TGTGCCAGCAGTGAAGCGCACAGGGGGGTATACTATGGCTACACCTTC TRBV2 TRBD1 16 TRBJ1-2 many
CASRRLAESNEQYF TGTGCCAGCAGACGACTAGCGGAGAGTAACGAGCAGTACTTC TRBV6-5 TRBD2 14 TRBJ2-7 many
CSARVEGRRDEQYF TGCAGTGCTAGAGTAGAAGGCCGTAGGGACGAGCAGTACTTC TRBV20-1 . 14 TRBJ2-7 .
CASRPRGAGGKGELFF TGTGCCAGCAGACCTCGTGGAGCGGGAGGAAAGGGGGAGCTGTTTTTT TRBV6-5 TRBD2 16 TRBJ2-2 many
CASSHWFLLTTGELFF TGCGCCAGCAGCCATTGGTTTCTTCTTACCACCGGGGAGCTGTTTTTT TRBV4-1 . 16 TRBJ2-2 many
CSARGGVPDAFF TGCAGTGCGAGAGGGGGTGTCCCCGACGCTTTCTTT TRBV20-1 . 12 TRBJ1-1 many
CASSPQWGQPQHF TGTGCCAGCAGCCCTCAATGGGGTCAGCCCCAGCATTTT TRBV12-3/TRBV12-4 . 13 TRBJ1-5 .
CASRGDSFSNQPQHF TGTGCCAGCAGGGGGGACAGTTTTAGCAATCAGCCCCAGCATTTT TRBV6-1 TRBD1 15 TRBJ1-5 many
CASSAHGENQPQHF TGTGCCAGCAGCGCCCACGGGGAAAATCAGCCCCAGCATTTT TRBV9 . 14 TRBJ1-5 many
CATSDTQGGEQYF TGTGCCACCAGTGACACACAGGGAGGCGAGCAGTACTTC TRBV24-1 . 13 TRBJ2-7 many
CASRRDRGLSYEQYF TGCGCCAGCAGAAGAGACAGGGGCCTCTCCTACGAGCAGTACTTC TRBV5-1 TRBD1 15 TRBJ2-7 .
CASRRRSSYNSPLHF TGTGCCAGCAGACGCAGGAGCTCCTATAATTCACCCCTCCACTTT TRBV28 . 15 TRBJ1-6 many
CASSPGLVSEQYF TGTGCCAGCAGTCCTGGACTCGTGTCCGAGCAGTACTTC TRBV2 . 13 TRBJ2-7 many
CASSFRSGHGNYGYTF TGTGCCAGCAGTTTTAGGTCCGGACACGGGAACTATGGCTACACCTTC TRBV28 . 16 TRBJ1-2 many
CASSQPTGLGYEQYF TGCGCCAGCAGCCAACCGACAGGCCTCGGGTACGAGCAGTACTTC TRBV4-1 . 15 TRBJ2-7 many
CASSPRDPGAKNIQYF TGTGCCAGCAGTCCCCGGGATCCGGGGGCCAAAAACATTCAGTACTTC TRBV12-3/TRBV12-4 . 16 TRBJ2-4 many
CASSVVTEQPQHF TGTGCCAGCAGCGTAGTAACGGAGCAGCCCCAGCATTTT TRBV11-2 . 13 TRBJ1-5 many
CASSFERLGSGNTIYF TGTGCCAGCAGCTTTGAGAGGCTCGGCTCTGGAAACACCATATATTTT TRBV7-8 . 16 TRBJ1-3 .
CASSPGGGFVETQYF TGTGCCAGCAGTCCGGGTGGGGGCTTTGTAGAGACCCAGTACTTC TRBV12-3/TRBV12-4 . 15 TRBJ2-5 many
CASRRTGIGAFF TGTGCCAGTAGACGGACAGGGATAGGGGCTTTCTTT TRBV19 TRBD1 12 TRBJ1-1 many
CASSVISGAGTANSPLHF TGTGCCAGCAGTGTTATTTCTGGGGCCGGGACCGCGAATTCACCCCTCCACTTT TRBV6-1 . 18 TRBJ1-6 few